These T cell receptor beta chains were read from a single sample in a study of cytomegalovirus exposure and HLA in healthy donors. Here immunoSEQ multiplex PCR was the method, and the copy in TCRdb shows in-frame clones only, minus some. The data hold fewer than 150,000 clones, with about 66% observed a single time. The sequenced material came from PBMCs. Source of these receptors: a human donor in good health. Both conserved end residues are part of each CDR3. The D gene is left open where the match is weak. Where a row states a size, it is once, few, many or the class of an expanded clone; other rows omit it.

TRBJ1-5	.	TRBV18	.	CASSQDSDNQPQHF	TGTGCCAGCTCACAAGACAGCGACAATCAGCCCCAGCATTTT
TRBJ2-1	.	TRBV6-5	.	CASSRDNEQFF	TGTGCCAGCAGCCGTGACAATGAGCAGTTCTTC
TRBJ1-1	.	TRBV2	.	CASKRGLNTEAFF	TGTGCCAGCAAACGGGGATTGAACACTGAAGCTTTCTTT
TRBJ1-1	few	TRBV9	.	CASSVWGENTEAFF	TGTGCCAGCAGCGTATGGGGGGAGAACACTGAAGCTTTCTTT
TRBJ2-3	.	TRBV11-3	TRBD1	CASSLIPGTGSTDTQYF	TGTGCCAGCAGCTTAATTCCCGGGACAGGGAGCACAGATACGCAGTATTTT
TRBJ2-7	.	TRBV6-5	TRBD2	CASSYGLAGVEQYF	TGTGCCAGCAGTTACGGCCTAGCGGGAGTCGAGCAGTACTTC
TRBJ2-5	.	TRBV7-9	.	CASSPTPLRGYQETQYF	TGTGCCAGCAGCCCAACCCCCCTCCGGGGGTACCAAGAGACCCAGTACTTC
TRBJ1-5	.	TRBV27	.	CASSFTNQPQHF	TGTGCCAGCAGTTTCACTAATCAGCCCCAGCATTTT
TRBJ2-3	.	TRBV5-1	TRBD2	CASTTGLAGTDTQYF	TGCGCCAGCACAACAGGACTAGCGGGCACAGATACGCAGTATTTT
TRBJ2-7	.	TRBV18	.	CASSPPSSRNEQYF	TGTGCCAGCTCACCACCGTCAAGCAGGAACGAGCAGTACTTC
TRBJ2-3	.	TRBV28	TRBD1	CASSSSGTGITDTQYF	TGTGCCAGCAGTTCATCCGGGACAGGGATCACAGATACGCAGTATTTT
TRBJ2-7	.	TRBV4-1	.	CASSQDQVAYEQYF	TGCGCCAGCAGCCAAGACCAGGTCGCCTACGAGCAGTACTTC
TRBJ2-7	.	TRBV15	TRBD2	CATSAGDGLDYEQYF	TGTGCCACCAGCGCGGGGGACGGCCTCGACTACGAGCAGTACTTC
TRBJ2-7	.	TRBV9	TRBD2	CASSETGTSYEQYF	TGTGCCAGCAGCGAAACCGGGACTAGCTACGAGCAGTACTTC
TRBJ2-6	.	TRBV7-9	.	CASSPRDGSSGANVLTF	TGTGCCAGCAGCCCCCGGGACGGGAGCTCTGGGGCCAACGTCCTGACTTTC
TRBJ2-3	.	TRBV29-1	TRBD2	CSVRRGGADTQYF	TGCAGCGTCCGCCGGGGGGGCGCAGATACGCAGTATTTT
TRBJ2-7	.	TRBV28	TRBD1	CAIGTGADEQYF	TGTGCCATCGGGACAGGGGCCGACGAGCAGTACTTC
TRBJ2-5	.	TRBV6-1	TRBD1	CDITGDPGGTQYF	TGTGACATCACAGGGGACCCTGGCGGGACCCAGTACTTC
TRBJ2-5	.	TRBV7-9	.	CASRPGEGETQYF	TGTGCCAGCAGACCAGGGGAGGGAGAGACCCAGTACTTC
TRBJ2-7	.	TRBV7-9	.	CASSLYAGEQYF	TGTGCCAGCAGCTTATACGCGGGAGAGCAGTACTTC
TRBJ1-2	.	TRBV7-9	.	CASSPGSGYTF	TGTGCCAGCAGCCCGGGGAGTGGCTACACCTTC
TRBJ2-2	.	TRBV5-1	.	CASSLVGPGAGELFF	TGCGCCAGCAGCTTGGTAGGACCCGGGGCCGGGGAGCTGTTTTTT
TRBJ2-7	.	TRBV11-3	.	CASSQEAGYEQYF	TGTGCCAGCAGCCAAGAAGCGGGCTACGAGCAGTACTTC
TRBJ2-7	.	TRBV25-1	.	CASSQQGVREQYF	TGTGCCAGCAGCCAACAGGGAGTCCGCGAGCAGTACTTC
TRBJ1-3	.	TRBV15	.	CATSRDRGPDGYTIYF	TGTGCCACCAGCAGAGACAGGGGCCCCGACGGGTACACCATATATTTT
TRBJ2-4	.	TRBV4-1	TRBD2	CASSPGTSGGKNIQYF	TGCGCCAGCAGCCCGGGGACTAGCGGGGGAAAAAACATTCAGTACTTC
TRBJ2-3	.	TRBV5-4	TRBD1	CASSQRGTVPTDTQYF	TGTGCCAGCAGCCAGCGTGGGACAGTTCCCACAGATACGCAGTATTTT
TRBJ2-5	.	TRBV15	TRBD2	CATSSGLAEETQYF	TGTGCCACCAGCAGCGGACTAGCGGAAGAGACCCAGTACTTC
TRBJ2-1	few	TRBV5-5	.	CASTLVRDITNDGQFF	TGTGCCAGCACCCTCGTCCGGGACATTACAAATGATGGGCAGTTCTTC
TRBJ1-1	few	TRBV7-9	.	CASSLASTAPEAFF	TGTGCCAGCAGCTTAGCGTCTACAGCCCCTGAAGCTTTCTTT
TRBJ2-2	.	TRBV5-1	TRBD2	CASSGTSGRNTGELFF	TGCGCCAGCAGCGGAACTAGCGGGAGAAACACCGGGGAGCTGTTTTTT
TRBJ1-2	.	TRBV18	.	CASSAQEQLGGYTF	TGTGCCAGCTCGGCCCAGGAACAACTTGGTGGCTACACCTTC
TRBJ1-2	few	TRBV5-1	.	CASSLGGRPAGYGYTF	TGCGCCAGCAGCTTGGGCGGCAGGCCGGCGGGGTATGGCTACACCTTC
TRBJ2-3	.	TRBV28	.	CASSPQKGSSASPSTDTQYF	TGTGCCAGCAGTCCCCAGAAGGGTTCTAGCGCTTCTCCGAGCACAGATACGCAGTATTTT
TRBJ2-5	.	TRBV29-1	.	CSAPSTFRPPNADQETQYF	TGCAGCGCCCCTAGTACGTTTCGGCCGCCTAATGCAGACCAAGAGACCCAGTACTTC
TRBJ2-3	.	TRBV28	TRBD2	CASSPPSGRAASDTQYF	TGTGCCAGCAGTCCTCCTAGCGGGAGGGCCGCATCGGATACGCAGTATTTT
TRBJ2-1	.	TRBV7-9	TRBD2	CASSSSGSRYEQFF	TGTGCCAGCAGCAGTAGCGGGAGTAGGTATGAGCAGTTCTTC
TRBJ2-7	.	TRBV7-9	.	CASSPPDRTYEQYF	TGTGCCAGCAGCCCACCAGACAGGACCTACGAGCAGTACTTC
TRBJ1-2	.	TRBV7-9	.	CASSLGMAGLNYGYTF	TGTGCCAGCAGCTTAGGAATGGCAGGCCTTAACTATGGCTACACCTTC
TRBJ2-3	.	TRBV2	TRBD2	CASTRTSGRRTGTDTQYF	TGTGCCAGCACCCGGACTAGCGGGAGGAGGACGGGCACAGATACGCAGTATTTT
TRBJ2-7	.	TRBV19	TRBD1	CASRGTGDGYEQYF	TGTGCCAGTAGGGGAACAGGGGACGGCTACGAGCAGTACTTC
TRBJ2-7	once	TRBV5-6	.	CASSLRSSYEQYF	TGTGCCAGCAGCCTAAGGAGCTCCTACGAGCAGTACTTC
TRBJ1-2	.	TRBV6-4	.	CASRREGRGNYGYTF	TGTGCCAGCCGCCGGGAGGGTAGGGGTAACTATGGCTACACCTTC
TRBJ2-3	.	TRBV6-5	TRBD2	CASRRAGPSTDTQYF	TGTGCCAGCCGACGAGCGGGGCCCAGCACAGATACGCAGTATTTT
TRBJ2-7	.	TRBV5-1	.	CASSRTVSYEQYF	TGCGCCAGCAGCCGAACAGTATCCTACGAGCAGTACTTC
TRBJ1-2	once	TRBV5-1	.	CASSLVPGMEYGYTF	TGCGCCAGCAGCTTGGTACCGGGGATGGAGTATGGCTACACCTTC
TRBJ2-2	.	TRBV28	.	CASRTPLRGGGELFF	TGTGCCAGCAGGACGCCTTTAAGGGGGGGCGGGGAGCTGTTTTTT
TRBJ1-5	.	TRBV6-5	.	CASRRTASNQPQHF	TGTGCCAGCAGGAGGACAGCTAGCAATCAGCCCCAGCATTTT
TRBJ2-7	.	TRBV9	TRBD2	CASSQGLAGSSYEQYF	TGTGCCAGCAGCCAAGGACTAGCGGGGAGCTCCTACGAGCAGTACTTC
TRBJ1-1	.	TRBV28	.	CASSPTGLVAFF	TGTGCCAGCAGTCCAACAGGGTTGGTAGCTTTCTTT
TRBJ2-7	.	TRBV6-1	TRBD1	CASNGQGALYEQYF	TGTGCCAGCAATGGACAGGGGGCTCTCTACGAGCAGTACTTC
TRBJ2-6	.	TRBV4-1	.	CASSQGGFGGANVLTF	TGCGCCAGCAGCCAAGGAGGGTTCGGGGGGGCCAACGTCCTGACTTTC
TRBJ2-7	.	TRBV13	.	CASSSRGGVRSYEQYF	TGTGCCAGCAGCTCAAGGGGGGGCGTTCGATCCTACGAGCAGTACTTC
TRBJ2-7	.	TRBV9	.	CASSVASASYEQYF	TGTGCCAGCAGCGTAGCGAGCGCCTCCTACGAGCAGTACTTC
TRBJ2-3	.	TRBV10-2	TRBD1	CAGGQGDQSGTDTQYF	TGCGCCGGGGGACAGGGGGACCAGAGTGGCACAGATACGCAGTATTTT
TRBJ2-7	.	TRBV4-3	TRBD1	CASSQGRGQGSYEQYF	TGCGCCAGCAGCCAGGGGAGGGGACAGGGTTCCTACGAGCAGTACTTC
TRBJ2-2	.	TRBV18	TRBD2	CASSPSGLAGSTGELFF	TGTGCCAGCTCACCGTCGGGACTAGCGGGATCCACCGGGGAGCTGTTTTTT